The 21 T cell receptor beta chains in this list originate from one sample, sequenced in a study of regulatory T cells in long-lasting Graves disease. Time point in this sample: persistent/refractory GD, antithyroid drugs over 5 years with positive TRAb. RNA extracted from PBMCs served as the sequencing template. Libraries of TCR beta came from iRepertoire HTBI primers plus Arm-PCR of CDR3 regions. MiXCR was run by TCRdb on the multiplex PCR reads, yielding one entry per CDR3 protein. There are more than 650,000 distinct CDR3 sequences in the sample; around 30% occur only once, and roughly 40% lies in the top ten. The sample in question was peripheral blood mononuclear cells (PBMCs), obtained when the disease was refractory, from a patient treated with antithyroid drugs. The source of these receptors is a female donor with Graves disease.

The table lists this clonotype with a few counts. One junction end disagrees with the germline gene, perhaps due to a read error. V usage is TRBV28 and J usage is TRBJ1-1; the D is unclear. The CDR3 has 11 residues. The germline CDR1 and CDR2 sequences are MDHEN and SYDVKM. The CDR3, as DNA: TGTGCCAGCAGTTTCACAACTGGAGCTTTCTTT. Protein sequence: CASSFTTGAFF. The whole variable domain, remainder taken from reference TRBV28 and TRBJ1-1, is DVKVTQSSRYLVKRTGEKVFLECVQDMDHENMFWYRQDPGLGLRLIYFSYDVKMKEKGDIPEGYSVSREKKERFSLILESASTNQTSMYLCASSFTTGAFFGQGTRLTVV.

CDR3 in DNA: TGTGCCATCCAGGAGCGACAGCTGAACACTGAAGCTTTCTTT. Amino acids: CAIQERQLNTEAFF. This sequence joins TRBV10-3 and TRBJ1-1; weak D call: TRBD1 (5 bases). Trimming left V 8 bases short and J 0 bases short, with 13 bases between. The CDR3 spans 14 residues. Germline V lookup: CDR1 ENHRY, CDR2 SYGVKD.

This clonotype appeared a few times. A much larger clone lies a single base off, so this may be a read error. Here the CDR3 omits its conserved ending phenylalanine or tryptophan, so a read error is the likely source. V and J are TRBV12-3 or TRBV12-4 and TRBJ1-2, with D unclear. The V end lost 1 base, the J end lost 8 bases, and 8 bases lay between the germline ends. The CDR3 contains 12 residues. CDR3 region: CASSLDYEGYTL. The CDR3 DNA sequence: TGTGCCAGCAGTTTAGACTACGAGGGCTACACCCTC.

In this sample, this clonotype turned up many times. The rearrangement links TRBV6-5 to TRBJ2-7; 8 bases match TRBD1. This CDR3 has 19 residues. Germline CDR1 reads MNHEY; CDR2 reads SVGAGI. Trimming removed 2 bases from V and 4 bases from J; junction bases left unmatched: 19. CDR3 sequence (DNA): TGTGCCAGCAGTTACGGACAGGGCGCGGGCATCATTTCGGGGTACGAGCAGTACTTC. Translating it yields CASSYGQGAGIISGYEQYF.

This chain connects TRBV7-9 to TRBJ2-7, with D perhaps TRBD1 or TRBD2 (6 bases each). Trimming cost V 1 base and J 5 bases, with 15 bases left between them. This CDR3 has 15 amino acids. Germline lookup yields CDR1 SEHNR and CDR2 FQNEAQ (reference sequence). CDR3 residues: CASSLDRGRKDEQYF. In nucleotides, the CDR3 is TGTGCCAGCAGCTTAGATCGGGGGCGAAAGGACGAGCAGTACTTC.

This clonotype came up many times. This rearrangement joins TRBV27 to TRBJ2-5, with 10 positions matching TRBD2. Germline CDR1 is MNHEY and CDR2 is SMNVEV (reference sequence). Trimming cost V 5 bases and J 5 bases; bases outside gene matches: 8. There are 15 residues in the CDR3. The CDR3 DNA reads TGTGCCAGCAGTGACAGCGGGAGGGCTCGGGAGACCCAGTACTTC. This translates into CASSDSGRARETQYF.

This clonotype was found a few times. Germline is not matched at one junction end, which may reflect a read error. The chain links TRBV27 to TRBJ1-5; D perhaps matches TRBD1 (5 bases). The CDR3 has 15 residues. Germline loops: CDR1 MNHEY, CDR2 SMNVEV (reference sequence). The CDR3 sequence is CASSLTQGFRQPRHF. CDR3 nucleotides: TGTGCCAGCAGCCTAACGCAGGGTTTTAGACAGCCCCGGCATTTT.

This clonotype was observed a few times. This chain uses TRBV12-5 with TRBJ2-1; D remains ambiguous. The ends were cut back, 5 bases at V and 0 bases at J, with 8 bases in the middle. The CDR3 loop spans 14 amino acids. CDR1 and CDR2 (germline): LGHNT, FRNRAP. This CDR3 reads CASGQSHSYNEQFF. DNA of the CDR3: TGTGCTAGTGGTCAGAGCCACTCCTACAATGAGCAGTTCTTC.

This chain joins TRBV7-8 and TRBJ1-1; no reliable D call. Per germline, CDR1 SGHVS and CDR2 FQNEAQ. The V end was cut by 5 bases, the J end by 5 bases, with 21 bases between. The CDR3 contains 16 residues. CDR3 in amino acids: CASSPVLGSLMTEAFF. The CDR3 region has the DNA TGTGCCAGCAGCCCTGTCCTAGGCAGCCTGATGACTGAAGCTTTCTTT.

The chain uses TRBV7-3 and TRBJ2-6; D gene uncertain. This CDR3 is 15 amino acids long. Germline loops: CDR1 SGHTA, CDR2 FQGTGA. V was clipped by 5 bases and J by 0 bases, with 8 bases between them. This CDR3 is CASSLPSSGANVLTF. CDR3 in DNA: TGTGCCAGCAGCCTCCCTAGCTCTGGGGCCAACGTCCTGACTTTC. Full variable domain (outside the CDR3, taken from reference TRBV7-3 and TRBJ2-6): GAGVSQTPSNKVTEKGKYVELRCDPISGHTALYWYRQSLGQGPEFLIYFQGTGAADDSGLPNDRFFAVRPEGSVSTLKIQRTERGDSAVYLCASSLPSSGANVLTFGAGSRLTVL.

This clonotype was counted many times. The rearrangement uses TRBV28 and TRBJ1-2; D not certain. In germline, CDR1 is MDHEN, CDR2 SYDVKM. The CDR3 runs 14 residues. The V end lost 4 bases, the J end lost 2 bases, and 11 bases lay between the germline ends. The CDR3 reads CASSSSARNYGYTF. CDR3 sequence (DNA): TGTGCCAGCAGTTCCTCCGCCCGGAACTATGGCTACACCTTC.

The rearrangement links TRBV6-2 or TRBV6-3 to TRBJ1-1; D may be TRBD1 (6 bases). This CDR3 contains 15 residues. V dropped 0 bases and J dropped 6 bases, with 14 bases sitting between them. CDR1 and CDR2 from the germline V gene are MNHEY and SVGEGT. The CDR3 spells CASSYSVTQGPEAFF. CDR3 in DNA: TGTGCCAGCAGTTACTCGGTAACACAGGGTCCTGAAGCTTTCTTT.

The table lists this clonotype with a few counts. The V gene is TRBV18, the J gene TRBJ1-6, with TRBD1 as a possible D gene (5 bases). Germline CDR1 and CDR2: KGHSH and LQKENI. Trimming pared 0 bases from V and 10 bases from J, leaving 10 bases between. The CDR3 contains 14 residues. The CDR3 loop is CASSPPTGGSPLHF. In DNA, the CDR3 is TGTGCCAGCTCACCACCCACTGGGGGGTCACCCCTCCACTTT.

The rearrangement uses TRBV5-5 and TRBJ2-7, with 7 nucleotides matching TRBD1. V lost 4 bases, J lost 6 bases, and 10 bases stayed unmatched. CDR3 size: 14 residues. Germline-derived CDR1 and CDR2 are SGHKS and YYEKEE (reference sequence). CDR3 protein: CASSEGTVLIEQYF. As DNA, the CDR3 is TGTGCCAGCAGCGAGGGGACAGTCCTCATCGAGCAGTACTTC. Based on the CDR3 plus reference TRBV5-5 and TRBJ2-7, the full variable domain is DAGVTQSPTHLIKTRGQQVTLRCSPISGHKSVSWYQQVLGQGPQFIFQYYEKEERGRGNFPDRFSARQFPNYSSELNVNALLLGDSALYLCASSEGTVLIEQYFGPGTRLTVT.

There are a few counts of this clonotype. The J gene is TRBJ1-1, the V gene TRBV7-9, with D maybe TRBD1 (5 bases). Trimming left V 1 base short and J 6 bases short, with 24 bases between. This CDR3 has 18 residues. Germline V gene sequence: CDR1 SEHNR, CDR2 FQNEAQ (reference sequence). CDR3 DNA: TGTGCCAGCAGCTTAGGTGGGAGGGGAGGGGTGGTAACACCTGAAGCTTTCTTT. Translating it yields CASSLGGRGGVVTPEAFF.

The chain couples TRBV6-2 or TRBV6-3 to TRBJ1-6; 11 bases are shared with TRBD1. The length of the CDR3 is 15 residues. The germline V gene encodes CDR1 MNHEY and CDR2 SVGEGT. V gave up 6 bases and J gave up 8 bases; unmatched junction bases: 6. Here the CDR3 DNA reads TGTGCCAGCAGCGTGGGACAGGGGGAATATTCACCCCTCCACTTT. Protein product: CASSVGQGEYSPLHF.

This clonotype was detected a few times. The rearrangement uses TRBV29-1 and TRBJ2-5; 11 bases match TRBD2. This CDR3 comprises 15 residues. Germline CDR1 SQVTM, CDR2 ANQGSEA. V dropped 5 bases and J dropped 5; count of bases not matched to a gene: 10. For the CDR3, the DNA is TGCAGCGTTCCTCTAGCGGGAGGTCTTGGGGAGACCCAGTACTTC. Amino acids: CSVPLAGGLGETQYF. The whole variable domain, filled in from reference TRBV29-1 and TRBJ2-5, reads SAVISQKPSRDICQRGTSLTIQCQVDSQVTMMFWYRQQPGQSLTLIATANQGSEATYESGFVIDKFPISRPNLTFSTLTVSNMSPEDSSIYLCSVPLAGGLGETQYFGPGTRLLVL.

Worth noting for this clonotype: One end of the junction is discordant with germline, which a read error may explain. The chain carries TRBV28 and TRBJ1-4; the D gene is possibly TRBD1 (6 bases). The CDR3 covers 15 residues. CDR1 MDHEN and CDR2 SYDVKM come from the germline V gene. The CDR3 loop is CASSLSRGPYEKLSF. The DNA of the CDR3 is TGTGCCAGCAGTTTAAGCCGGGGGCCCTATGAAAAACTGTCTTTT.

The CDR3 here is CASSSTSGSVNEQFF. CDR3 bases: TGTGCCAGCAGTTCGACTAGCGGGAGTGTCAATGAGCAGTTCTTC. The chain uses TRBV27 and TRBJ2-1; 12 bases align to TRBD2. The trim removed 4 bases at V and 6 bases at J, leaving 4 bases unmatched. The germline CDR1 and CDR2 sequences are MNHEY and SMNVEV (reference sequence). The CDR3 covers 15 residues.

The gene calls are TRBV12-3 or TRBV12-4 and TRBJ1-2; D may be TRBD1 (6 bases). V lost 6 bases and J lost 2, with 19 bases in between. This CDR3 spans 16 amino acids. CDR3 loop: CASSPLPGHENYGYTF. For the CDR3, the DNA is TGTGCCAGCAGCCCCCTCCCGGGACACGAAAACTATGGCTACACCTTC.

This clonotype came up a few times. The chain couples TRBV6-1 to TRBJ1-1; 7 bases align to TRBD1. The V gene end was trimmed by 6 bases and the J gene end by 3 bases; junction bases not matched to a gene: 7. Per germline, CDR1 MNHNS and CDR2 SASEGT. This CDR3 comprises 14 residues. The CDR3 DNA reads TGTGCCAGCAGCACTATCACAGGGGACACTGAAGCTTTCTTT. Its translation is CASSTITGDTEAFF.